This TCR beta chain appears in the sequencing data of a study of regulatory T cells in long-lasting Graves disease. CDR3 regions were amplified by Arm-PCR using iRepertoire HTBI primers to build TCR beta libraries. TCRdb re-analysed the multiplex PCR reads in MiXCR, keeping a single row per CDR3 protein. The sample includes 410,000 or so distinct CDR3 sequences, 14% to 15% seen only once; the top ten take 16%. Time point described: newly diagnosed GD, antithyroid drugs for less than 3 months. Researchers made the TCR library from RNA that was extracted from PBMCs. V shed 6 bases and J shed 6 bases, with 9 bases lying between them. Germline-derived CDR1 and CDR2 are MNHNS and SASEGT. CDR3 size: 12 residues. The same data also went into a second study, on T cells in Graves' hyperthyroidism and ophthalmopathy.

The source was peripheral blood mononuclear cells (PBMCs), collected at new diagnosis, from a patient treated with antithyroid drugs. The chain has TRBV6-1 and TRBJ2-1; TRBD2 might be the D (6 bases). The receptor's source is a woman aged 25 to 39 with Graves disease. CDR3 sequence: CASSGGVNEQFF. CDR3 coding DNA: TGTGCCAGCAGCGGAGGGGTCAATGAGCAGTTCTTC.